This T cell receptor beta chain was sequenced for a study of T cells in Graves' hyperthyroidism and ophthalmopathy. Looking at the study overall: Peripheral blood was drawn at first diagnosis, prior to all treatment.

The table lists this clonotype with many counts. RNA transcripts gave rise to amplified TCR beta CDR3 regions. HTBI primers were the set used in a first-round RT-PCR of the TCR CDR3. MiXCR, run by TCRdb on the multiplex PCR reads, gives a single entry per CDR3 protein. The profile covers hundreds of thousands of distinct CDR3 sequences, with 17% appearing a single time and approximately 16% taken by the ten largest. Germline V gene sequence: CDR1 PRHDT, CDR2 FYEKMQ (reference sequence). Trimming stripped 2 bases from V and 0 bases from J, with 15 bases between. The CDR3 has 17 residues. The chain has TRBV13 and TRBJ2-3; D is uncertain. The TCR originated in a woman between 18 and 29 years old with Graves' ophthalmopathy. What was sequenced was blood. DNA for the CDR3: TGTGCCAGCAGCTTAACCCGGTCTGGGCCTAGCACAGATACGCAGTATTTT. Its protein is CASSLTRSGPSTDTQYF.